This T cell receptor (beta chain) emerged from a study of post-analysis software for immune sequencing data. CDR1 DFQATT and CDR2 SNEGSKA come from the germline V gene (reference sequence). This CDR3 contains 14 residues. V lost 5 bases and J 0 bases, leaving 11 bases between the germline ends. Built from TCR beta cDNA, the libraries had unique molecular identifiers in them. TCRdb redid the calling of the PCR reads with MiXCR, one entry per CDR3 protein. The table includes over 700,000 distinct CDR3 sequences, 30% detected once. The sample holds a few counts of this clonotype. Its antigen is currently unknown. The study's findings and limits: Among 5 or 6 TRBV segments more frequent in patients than controls were TRBV5-6, TRBV5-1 and TRBV20-1.

The TCR originated in a girl between 5 and 17 years old with multiple sclerosis. The sample was blood. The chain links TRBV20-1 to TRBJ2-4, with D perhaps matching TRBD2 (5 bases). The CDR3 here is CSAPAGLAKNIQYF. For the CDR3, the DNA is TGCAGTGCTCCCGCAGGACTAGCCAAAAACATTCAGTACTTC.